Below, 5 T cell receptor beta chains from the same sample are listed, as sequenced in a study of T cell repertoires in cytomegalovirus infection. MiXCR was run by TCRdb on the reads, yielding one entry per CDR3 protein. The sample shows about 890,000 distinct CDR3 sequences, about 33% of them seen only once. No cognate antigen is known for these TCRs. Sequenced material: cultured CD8+ T cells from PBMCs, taken from culture after CMV antigen stimulation. These receptors were obtained from a human donor in good health (CMV status not recorded). Some clones in this sample may be carry-over from other donors' samples.

This clonotype was counted between two and nine times. V is TRBV29-1 and J is TRBJ1-1; D is ambiguous. Trimming cost V 6 bases and J 1 base, with 12 bases left between them. CDR3 length: 13 residues. Germline V lookup: CDR1 SQVTM, CDR2 ANQGSEA. In DNA, the CDR3 is TGCAGCGTCCCCGGCGGTACGAACACTGAAGCTTTCTTT. It is translated as CSVPGGTNTEAFF.

This clonotype was observed a handful of times. This chain connects TRBV7-2 to TRBJ2-3, with 9 bases identical to TRBD2. This CDR3 comprises 16 residues. Germline values: CDR1 SGHTA, CDR2 FQGNSA. The junction had 8 bases not matched to a gene; V was cut back by 1 base and J by 6 bases. The CDR3 is CASSLVAGGRGDTQYF. The CDR3 region has the DNA TGTGCCAGCAGCTTAGTGGCGGGGGGGCGTGGTGATACGCAGTATTTT.

This clonotype was observed a handful of times. The genes are TRBV10-3 and TRBJ1-3; D not resolved. The V gene's germline CDR1 is ENHRY and CDR2 SYGVKD. V was pared by 2 bases and J by 4 bases, with 9 bases between. The CDR3 length is 14 residues. The CDR3 DNA reads TGTGCCATCAGTGAGGAAAGGGTCGGAAACACCATATATTTT. Protein product: CAISEERVGNTIYF.

About this clonotype itself: This may be a read error, as it is one base from a much larger clone. The chain carries TRBV27 and TRBJ2-3; 10 bases are shared with TRBD1. The length of the CDR3 is 17 residues. Germline values: CDR1 MNHEY, CDR2 SMNVEV (reference sequence). CDR3 bases: TGTGCCAGCAGCCTGATGACAGGGGGCAAACTCACAAATACGCAGTATTTT. It translates to CASSLMTGGKLTNTQYF.

This clonotype came up a few times. The CDR3 reads CASSPGQAVEAFF. In DNA, the CDR3 is TGTGCCAGCAGTCCGGGACAGGCGGTTGAAGCTTTCTTT. The rearrangement joins TRBV27 to TRBJ1-1; 8 nucleotides line up with TRBD1. The V gene end was trimmed by 5 bases and the J gene end by 7 bases; junction bases not matched to a gene: 6. Looked up from germline, CDR1 is MNHEY and CDR2 is SMNVEV (reference sequence). This CDR3 is built from 13 residues.